Following are 21 T cell receptor beta chains from one sample sequenced in a study of T-cell reconstitution after alpha-beta-depleted transplantation in children. This sample's TCRbeta library carried unique molecular identifier barcodes. TCRdb recomputed calls from the PCR reads with MiXCR, one row per CDR3 protein. The table includes around 450,000 distinct CDR3 sequences, about 10% detected once. The sample here was PBMCs, taken before TCRalphabeta/CD19-depleted stem cell transplant. These TCRs come from a child aged 2 to 15 with inherited bone marrow failure, due to receive a stem cell transplant.

Note on this clonotype: Being one base from a much bigger clone, this may be a read error. The chain is built from TRBV11-2 and TRBJ2-7, with D uncertain. The CDR3 totals 15 residues. CDR1 and CDR2 from the germline V gene are SGHAT and FQNNGV. The CDR3 bases are TGTGCCAGCAGCTCCCCCGGCGGCGTCTTCGACGAGCGGTACTTC. It translates to CASSSPGGVFDERYF. Together with reference TRBV11-2 and TRBJ2-7, the CDR3 gives the full variable domain: EAGVAQSPRYKIIEKRQSVAFWCNPISGHATLYWYQQILGQGPKLLIQFQNNGVVDDSQLPKDRFSAERLKGVDSTLKIQPAKLEDSAVYLCASSSPGGVFDERYFGPGTRLTVT.

This clonotype has just one count. A much larger clone lies one base from this, so it may be a read error. V and J are TRBV12-3 or TRBV12-4 and TRBJ2-7, with no clear D. The V and J ends lost 5 bases and 3 bases respectively, with 14 bases between them. The CDR3 is made up of 14 amino acids. The CDR3 nucleotides read TGTGCCAGCAGTATCTCGCGACACAGCTACGAGCAGTACTTC. Translation gives CASSISRHSYEQYF.

Of note for this clonotype: Possible read error: a much larger clone is one base away. This chain connects TRBV4-3 to TRBJ2-7; D gene uncertain. This CDR3 has 16 residues. V lost 0 bases and J lost 2, with 14 bases in between. Germline CDR1 is LGHNA and CDR2 is YSLEER. Here the CDR3 reads CASSQDHPARAYEQYF. The CDR3 DNA follows: TGCGCCAGCAGCCAAGATCACCCAGCGCGAGCCTACGAGCAGTACTTC.

This clonotype has just a few counts. J is TRBJ2-1 and V is TRBV11-2; D is undetermined. Looked up from germline, CDR1 is SGHAT and CDR2 is FQNNGV. The CDR3 is made up of 14 amino acids. The germline V and J ends were trimmed by 7 bases and 6 bases, with 16 bases remaining between them. CDR3 sequence (DNA): TGTGCCAGCACCACATCCTCTTCCCTCAATGAGCAGTTCTTC. Residues: CASTTSSSLNEQFF.

The chain is built from TRBV27 and TRBJ2-2; 13 nucleotides match TRBD2. The CDR3 loop spans 17 amino acids. CDR1 and CDR2 from the germline V gene are MNHEY and SMNVEV (reference sequence). V trimming: 5 bases; J trimming: 6 bases; junction bases outside the gene matches: 9. The CDR3 spells CASSPTGLAGLAGELFF. CDR3 nucleotides: TGTGCCAGCAGTCCCACGGGACTAGCGGGACTGGCCGGGGAGCTGTTTTTT.

This clonotype was counted a few times. The CDR3 loop reads CASSFGTGPPEAFF. The CDR3 DNA reads as TGTGCCAGCAGTTTCGGGACAGGGCCTCCTGAAGCTTTCTTT. The J gene is TRBJ1-1, the V gene TRBV28, with 9 bases fitting TRBD1. This CDR3 comprises 14 residues. Germline trimming cut 3 bases from V and 6 bases from J; bases unmatched to any gene: 5. The germline CDR1 and CDR2 sequences are MDHEN and SYDVKM.

This clonotype has only a few counts. The chain employs TRBV7-9 and TRBJ2-7; 7 bases match TRBD2. V shed 5 bases and J 1 base; nucleotides not matched to a gene: 11. The CDR3 loop spans 16 amino acids. The germline V gene encodes CDR1 SEHNR and CDR2 FQNEAQ (reference sequence). The DNA of the CDR3 is TGTGCCAGCAGCCCCCGGGGAGGGCTAGCATCCTACGAGCAGTACTTC. It yields the protein CASSPRGGLASYEQYF.

This clonotype showed up just a few times. One junction end does not reproduce the germline sequence, and a read error may be involved. The CDR3, as DNA: TGTGCCTGCAGCCAAGATCGGGGGCGGGGGATCTCCTACAATGAGCAGTTCTTC. Translating gives CACSQDRGRGISYNEQFF. The chain couples TRBV3-1 to TRBJ2-1; D perhaps matches TRBD2 (7 bases). The CDR3 totals 18 residues. Germline loops: CDR1 LGHDT, CDR2 YNNKEL (reference sequence).

In this sample, this clonotype turned up a few times. V gene TRBV15 combines with J gene TRBJ2-1; a possible D gene is TRBD1 (6 bases). V lost 3 bases and J 0 bases, leaving 18 bases between the germline ends. CDR1 LNHNV and CDR2 YYDKDF come from the germline V gene (reference sequence). This CDR3 is 18 amino acids long. This CDR3 reads CATSREDSAFSSYNEQFF. The CDR3 nucleotides read TGTGCCACCAGCAGGGAGGACAGCGCCTTCAGCTCCTACAATGAGCAGTTCTTC. Based on the CDR3 plus reference TRBV15 and TRBJ2-1, the full variable domain is DAMVIQNPRYQVTQFGKPVTLSCSQTLNHNVMYWYQQKSSQAPKLLFHYYDKDFNNEADTPDNFQSRRPNTSFCFLDIRSPGLGDTAMYLCATSREDSAFSSYNEQFFGPGTRLTVL.

With respect to this clonotype: This could be a read error, since a much larger clone is one nucleotide away. The CDR3 sequence: CASGLELPDTQYF. Here the CDR3 DNA reads TGCGCCAGCGGCTTGGAGTTACCAGATACGCAGTATTTT. The V and J genes are TRBV5-1 and TRBJ2-3; the D is unclear. The V gene's germline CDR1 is SGHRS and CDR2 YFSETQ. CDR3 size: 13 residues.

This clonotype was seen repeatedly, ten times or more. The chain is built from TRBV10-2 and TRBJ2-3; no definite D call. V gave up 7 bases and J gave up 0 bases, with 14 bases separating them. In germline, CDR1 is WSHSY, CDR2 SAAADI. The CDR3 totals 15 residues. In nucleotides, the CDR3 is TGCGCCAGCACCCTCGGGCGATGGAGCACAGATACGCAGTATTTT. Translation: CASTLGRWSTDTQYF.

This clonotype was observed many times. The J gene is TRBJ2-1, the V gene TRBV19, with 10 positions matching TRBD2. The V gene end was trimmed by 5 bases and the J gene end by 5 bases; junction bases not matched to a gene: 9. The germline V gene encodes CDR1 LNHDA and CDR2 SQIVND (reference sequence). The CDR3 runs 16 residues. CDR3 bases: TGTGCCAGTAGTGGTAGCGGGAGGTTCAGAAACAATGAGCAGTTCTTC. Its translation is CASSGSGRFRNNEQFF.

This clonotype turned up a few times. The J gene is TRBJ2-1, the V gene TRBV18; TRBD1 aligns across 10 bases. This CDR3 has 17 amino acids. Germline V gene sequence: CDR1 KGHSH, CDR2 LQKENI. Germline trimming cut 6 bases from V and 3 bases from J; bases unmatched to any gene: 11. In DNA form, the CDR3 reads TGTGCCAGCTCGGCATCTTGGGGGACAGGGGACTACAATGAGCAGTTCTTC. This gives the protein CASSASWGTGDYNEQFF.

The sample holds many counts of this clonotype. J is TRBJ2-3 and V is TRBV10-3, with no clear D. CDR1 ENHRY and CDR2 SYGVKD come from the germline V gene. Trimming took off 4 bases at V and 4 bases at J, with 9 bases between the two ends. This CDR3 has 13 residues. The CDR3 reads CAISGDLSDTQYF. Here the CDR3 DNA reads TGTGCCATCAGTGGAGACCTGTCAGATACGCAGTATTTT.

The CDR3 here is CASSYGAEGSHEQFF. The CDR3 region has the DNA TGTGCCAGCAGTTACGGGGCGGAGGGGTCCCATGAGCAGTTCTTC. V usage is TRBV6-2 or TRBV6-3 and J usage is TRBJ2-1; TRBD2 is a possible D gene (6 bases). The CDR3 is made up of 15 amino acids. Germline CDR1 is MNHEY and CDR2 is SVGEGT. Trimming pared 2 bases from V and 8 bases from J, leaving 16 bases between.

This clonotype appeared many times. The chain has TRBV5-1 and TRBJ2-1, with TRBD2 matching over 12 bases. V lost 9 bases, J lost 7 bases, and 11 bases stayed unmatched. The CDR3 contains 15 residues. Germline V CDR1 and CDR2: SGHRS, YFSETQ. CDR3 nucleotide sequence: TGCGCCACCTCCGTACTAGCGGGAGGCTTTAATGAGCAGTTCTTC. This encodes CATSVLAGGFNEQFF.

This clonotype has ten or more counts. The CDR3, as DNA: TGTGCCAGCAGCCACCCGGGACAGGAATCCTACGAGCAGTACTTC. Translated: CASSHPGQESYEQYF. This chain connects TRBV7-9 to TRBJ2-7, with TRBD1 identical over 8 bases. Looked up from germline, CDR1 is SEHNR and CDR2 is FQNEAQ (reference sequence). The junction had 7 bases not matched to a gene; V was cut back by 5 bases and J by 1 base. The CDR3 loop spans 15 amino acids.

This clonotype was counted many times. The chain combines TRBV12-3 or TRBV12-4 with TRBJ1-1; 9 bases match TRBD1. The CDR3 is made up of 13 amino acids. V lost 6 bases, J lost 4 bases, and 3 bases stayed unmatched. CDR3 protein: CASREQGATEAFF. CDR3 DNA sequence: TGTGCCAGCAGGGAACAGGGGGCCACTGAAGCTTTCTTT.

This clonotype appeared a few times. The rearrangement joins TRBV27 to TRBJ2-7; possible D gene TRBD2, 6 bases. V was shortened by 2 bases and J by 6 bases, with 8 bases between the two germline ends. CDR1 is MNHEY and CDR2 is SMNVEV in the germline V gene (reference sequence). The CDR3 consists of 12 residues. The CDR3 protein is CASSLHGGEQYF. The CDR3 nucleotides are TGTGCCAGCAGTTTACACGGGGGCGAGCAGTACTTC.

The chain combines TRBV5-6 with TRBJ2-7; 7 bases are a match to TRBD1. J was trimmed by 6 bases and V by 2 bases; bases with no gene match: 5. The CDR3 extends over 13 amino acids. CDR1 and CDR2 (germline): SGHDT, YYEEEE. CDR3 protein: CASSFRDSLEQYF. The CDR3 DNA reads TGTGCCAGCAGCTTCCGGGACAGCCTCGAGCAGTACTTC.

This clonotype was observed at least ten times. The V and J genes are TRBV7-9 and TRBJ2-7, with TRBD2 identical over 9 bases. Germline CDR1 and CDR2: SEHNR and FQNEAQ (reference sequence). The length of the CDR3 is 15 residues. Germline trimming cut 1 base from V and 3 bases from J; bases unmatched to any gene: 4. The CDR3 reads CASSLDSGSDYEQYF. The DNA of the CDR3 is TGTGCCAGCAGCTTAGATAGCGGGAGCGACTACGAGCAGTACTTC. Complete variable domain (other parts from reference TRBV7-9 and TRBJ2-7): DTGVSQNPRHKITKRGQNVTFRCDPISEHNRLYWYRQTLGQGPEFLTYFQNEAQLEKSRLLSDRFSAERPKGSFSTLEIQRTEQGDSAMYLCASSLDSGSDYEQYFGPGTRLTVT.